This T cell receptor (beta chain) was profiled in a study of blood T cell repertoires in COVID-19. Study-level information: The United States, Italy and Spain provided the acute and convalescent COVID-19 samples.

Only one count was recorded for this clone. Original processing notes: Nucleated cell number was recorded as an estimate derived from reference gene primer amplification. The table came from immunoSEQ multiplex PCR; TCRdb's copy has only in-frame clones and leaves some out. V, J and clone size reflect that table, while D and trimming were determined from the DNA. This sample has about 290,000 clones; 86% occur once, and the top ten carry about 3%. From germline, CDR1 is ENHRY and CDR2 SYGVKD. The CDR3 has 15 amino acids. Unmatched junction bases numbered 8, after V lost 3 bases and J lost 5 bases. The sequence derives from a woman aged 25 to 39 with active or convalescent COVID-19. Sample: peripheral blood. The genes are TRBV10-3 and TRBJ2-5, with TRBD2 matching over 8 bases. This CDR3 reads CAISDIGGGLETQYF. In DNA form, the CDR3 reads TGTGCCATCAGTGATATCGGGGGGGGCCTGGAGACCCAGTACTTC.